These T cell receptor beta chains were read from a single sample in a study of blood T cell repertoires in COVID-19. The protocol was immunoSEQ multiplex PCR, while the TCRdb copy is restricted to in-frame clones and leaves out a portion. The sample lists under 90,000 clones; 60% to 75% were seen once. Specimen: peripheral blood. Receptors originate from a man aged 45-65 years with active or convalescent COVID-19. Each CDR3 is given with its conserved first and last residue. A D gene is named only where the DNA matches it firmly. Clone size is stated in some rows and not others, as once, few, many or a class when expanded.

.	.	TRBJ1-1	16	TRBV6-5	CASSYSRWEQNTEAFF	TGTGCCAGCAGTTACTCAAGGTGGGAGCAGAACACTGAAGCTTTCTTT
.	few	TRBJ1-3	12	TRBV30	CAWRRAGNTIYF	TGTGCCTGGAGGCGAGCAGGAAACACCATATATTTT
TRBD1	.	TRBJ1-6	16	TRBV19	CASSRTGTGGNSPLHF	TGTGCCAGTAGTAGAACCGGGACAGGGGGAAATTCACCCCTCCACTTT
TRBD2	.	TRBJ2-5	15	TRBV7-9	CASSLTSGDPETQYF	TGTGCCAGCAGCTTGACTAGCGGGGACCCTGAGACCCAGTACTTC
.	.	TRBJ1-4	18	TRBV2	CASTRGLGTGTTNEKLFF	TGTGCCAGCACTCGGGGTTTAGGAACAGGGACAACTAATGAAAAACTGTTTTTT
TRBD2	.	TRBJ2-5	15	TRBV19	CASSGTSVPGETQYF	TGTGCCAGTTCCGGGACTAGTGTGCCGGGCGAGACCCAGTACTTC
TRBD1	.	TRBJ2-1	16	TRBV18	CASSPRQGKGYNEQFF	TGTGCCAGCTCACCAAGACAGGGGAAGGGGTACAATGAGCAGTTCTTC
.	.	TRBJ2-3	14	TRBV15	CATSRGGGGDTQYF	TGTGCCACCAGCAGGGGAGGGGGGGGAGATACGCAGTATTTT
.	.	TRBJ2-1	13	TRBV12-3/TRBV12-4	CASSLTGYNEQFF	TGTGCCAGCAGCCTGACAGGTTACAATGAGCAGTTCTTC
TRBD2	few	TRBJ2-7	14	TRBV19	CASSLRGGSYEQYF	TGTGCCAGTAGCCTTAGGGGAGGGAGCTACGAGCAGTACTTC
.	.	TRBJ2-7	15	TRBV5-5	CASSLEVGRVYEQYF	TGTGCCAGCAGCTTAGAAGTTGGCAGGGTCTACGAGCAGTACTTC
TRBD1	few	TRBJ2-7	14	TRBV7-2	CASSSGQGNYEQYF	TGTGCCAGCAGCTCAGGACAGGGCAACTACGAGCAGTACTTC
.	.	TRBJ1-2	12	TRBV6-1	CASSTRVGGYTF	TGTGCCAGCAGTACCAGGGTAGGGGGCTACACCTTC
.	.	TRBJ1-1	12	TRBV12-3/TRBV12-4	CASRGGDSEAFF	TGTGCCAGCAGGGGGGGTGATAGTGAAGCTTTCTTT
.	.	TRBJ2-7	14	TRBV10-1	CASSSGAGGYEQYF	TGCGCCAGCAGCTCAGGGGCCGGAGGATACGAGCAGTACTTC
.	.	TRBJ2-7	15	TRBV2	CASSEELSFSYEQYF	TGTGCCAGCAGTGAAGAACTGTCATTCTCCTACGAGCAGTACTTC
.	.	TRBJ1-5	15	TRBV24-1	CATSDLGDMAEPQHF	TGTGCCACCAGTGATTTGGGGGACATGGCAGAACCCCAGCATTTT
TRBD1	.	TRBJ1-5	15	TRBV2	CASTRDRGSNQPQHF	TGTGCCAGCACCCGGGACAGGGGGAGCAATCAGCCCCAGCATTTT
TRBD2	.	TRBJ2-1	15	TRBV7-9	CASSDPSGADLWQFF	TGTGCCAGCAGCGATCCTAGCGGGGCTGACCTTTGGCAGTTCTTC
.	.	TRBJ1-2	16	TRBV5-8	CASSPTGLLKAVGYTF	TGTGCCAGCAGCCCAACAGGGCTTCTAAAGGCGGTCGGCTACACCTTC
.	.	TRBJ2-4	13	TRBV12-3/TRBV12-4	CASSLISGNIQYF	TGTGCCAGCAGTCTAATCAGCGGAAACATTCAGTACTTC
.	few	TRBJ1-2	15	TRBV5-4	CASSSNPTDYYGYTF	TGTGCCAGCAGCTCAAATCCGACGGACTACTATGGCTACACCTTC
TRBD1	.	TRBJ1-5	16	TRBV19	CASNPRDRVRNQPQHF	TGTGCCAGTAACCCTAGGGACAGGGTCCGTAATCAGCCCCAGCATTTT
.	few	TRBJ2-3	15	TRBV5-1	CASSFLGQLTDTQYF	TGCGCCAGCAGCTTTTTAGGACAACTAACAGATACGCAGTATTTT
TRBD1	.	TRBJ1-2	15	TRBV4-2	CASSQEWQGGYGYTF	TGTGCCAGCAGCCAAGAGTGGCAGGGGGGATATGGCTACACCTTC
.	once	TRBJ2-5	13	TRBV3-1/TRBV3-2	CASSPRPPETQYF	TGTGCCAGCAGCCCCCGTCCCCCGGAGACCCAGTACTTC
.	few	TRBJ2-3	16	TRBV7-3	CASSLMGGLSTDTQYF	TGTGCCAGCAGCTTAATGGGGGGACTTAGCACAGATACGCAGTATTTT
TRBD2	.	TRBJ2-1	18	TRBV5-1	CASSLGLAGINSYNEQFF	TGCGCCAGCAGCTTGGGGCTAGCGGGGATTAACTCCTACAATGAGCAGTTCTTC
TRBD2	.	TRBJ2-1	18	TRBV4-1	CASSQEPSGGSRYNEQFF	TGCGCCAGCAGCCAAGAGCCTAGCGGGGGGAGCCGGTACAATGAGCAGTTCTTC
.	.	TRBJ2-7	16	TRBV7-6	CASSLGASPSPYEQYF	TGTGCCAGCAGCTTAGGCGCATCCCCATCCCCCTACGAGCAGTACTTC
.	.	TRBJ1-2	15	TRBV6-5	CASNNPETGRHGYTF	TGTGCCAGCAACAACCCCGAAACAGGGCGGCATGGCTACACCTTC
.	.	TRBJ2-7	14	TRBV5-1	CASSLSGREDEQYF	TGCGCCAGCAGCTTGTCCGGCAGGGAGGACGAGCAGTACTTC
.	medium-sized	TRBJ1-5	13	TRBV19	CASSISGNQPQHF	TGTGCCAGTAGTATATCTGGCAATCAGCCCCAGCATTTT
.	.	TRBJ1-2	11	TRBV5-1	CASMGVYGYTF	TGCGCCAGCATGGGAGTTTATGGCTACACCTTC
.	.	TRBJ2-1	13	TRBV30	CAWSRVSGNEQFF	TGTGCCTGGAGTCGGGTTTCGGGTAATGAGCAGTTCTTC
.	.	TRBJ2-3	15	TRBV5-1	CASSLIEAGTDTQYF	TGCGCCAGCAGCTTGATAGAAGCGGGTACAGATACGCAGTATTTT
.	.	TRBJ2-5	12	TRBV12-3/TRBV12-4	CASSLSQETQYF	TGTGCCAGCAGTTTGAGCCAAGAGACCCAGTACTTC
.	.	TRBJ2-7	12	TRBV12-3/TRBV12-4	CASSFGSYEQYF	TGTGCCAGCAGTTTTGGCAGCTACGAGCAGTACTTC
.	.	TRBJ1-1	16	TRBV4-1	CASSQVGSVGGTEAFF	TGCGCCAGCAGCCAGGTGGGTAGTGTGGGAGGCACTGAAGCTTTCTTT
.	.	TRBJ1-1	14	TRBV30	CAWSAQGKVTEAFF	TGTGCCTGGAGTGCGCAGGGGAAGGTCACTGAAGCTTTCTTT
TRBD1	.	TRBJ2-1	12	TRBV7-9	CASSSTGNEQFF	TGTGCCAGCAGCTCGACAGGGAATGAGCAGTTCTTC
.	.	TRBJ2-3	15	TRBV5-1	CASSPEGGRQDTQYF	TGCGCCAGCAGCCCCGAGGGGGGGCGTCAAGATACGCAGTATTTT
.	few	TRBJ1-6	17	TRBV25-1	CASSDPSREGLNSPLHF	TGTGCCAGCAGTGACCCCTCTCGGGAAGGGCTTAATTCACCCCTCCACTTT
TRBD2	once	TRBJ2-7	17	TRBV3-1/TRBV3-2	CASSQDSVLAGDYEQYF	TGTGCCAGCAGCCAAGATAGCGTGCTAGCGGGGGACTACGAGCAGTACTTC
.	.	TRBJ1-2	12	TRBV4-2	CASSQDGAGYTF	TGTGCCAGCAGCCAAGATGGGGCTGGCTACACCTTC
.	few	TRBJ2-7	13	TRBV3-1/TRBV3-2	CASSQADSYEQYF	TGTGCCAGCAGCCAAGCGGACAGCTACGAGCAGTACTTC
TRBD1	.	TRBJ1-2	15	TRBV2	CASSVSGTGYSGYTF	TGTGCCAGCAGTGTATCCGGGACAGGCTACTCGGGCTACACCTTC